What follows is one T cell receptor beta chain and its context. This clone was detected only a few times. The antigen this receptor binds is unknown. Base qualities were left out, and no much larger clone turns up one base away. In the paper's terms, the time point label means: about 28 days (+/-7) after the second vaccine dose. The treatment or condition label corresponds to: meningococcal conjugate vaccine given as trial control. Vaccinee samples came from UK trials COV001 and COV002, including a single-blind randomized controlled phase 2/3 trial of AZD1222 (ChAdOx1 nCoV-19) in healthy adults. For TCRbeta chain sequencing, PBMC samples were collected from trial participants at day 0 and at day 28 after the second dose. The data are from a study of T cell responses to AZD1222 COVID-19 vaccine (dated by TCRdb to the early 2020s). Regarding the research as a whole: A total of about 240 trial participants underwent TCR sequencing, of whom roughly 210 received two doses of AZD1222 and some 25 received two doses of the MenACWY control vaccine. Trial participants were enrolled by age into subgroups of 18-55, 56-69 and 70-plus years, and about 150, 27 and 61 TCR-sequenced participants, respectively, were included in these subgroups. The full study reports these points: Because no day 14 peak-response samples were available, repertoires were characterized only after the peak T cell response. After two AZD1222 doses, both the breadth and the depth of spike-specific TCRs were significantly higher than at day 0 and than in MenACWY recipients. Vaccine-associated CD4 TCRs spanned the whole spike protein, with dominant responses in regions 160-218 and 743-854. Only five to seven AZD1222 recipients were SARS-CoV-2 seropositive at baseline, limiting conclusions about previously exposed vaccinees. Epitopes outside the regions mutated in the B.1.351 and B.1.1.7 variants were reportedly recognized by nearly half of the unique spike-specific TCRs. Participants were mostly white British, with more females than males. The authors suggested clonal diversity may have been underestimated. In the small 56-69-year group, the increase in depth fell short of significance, most likely because of low power.

The CDR3 regions of human TCRbeta chains were analyzed by immunosequencing. In the original analysis: Repertoire TCRs were checked for matches against a reference library of SARS-CoV-2-specific TCRs that had been generated using the MIRA antigen-specificity platform. Breadth was defined as the fraction of unique TCRs that were SARS-CoV-2-associated. Depth was defined as the fraction of total T cells that were SARS-CoV-2-associated. Using the MIRA data, each spike-specific TCR was assigned both to the spike region to which the TCR was reactive and to a CD4 or CD8 class. Log10-transformed breadth and depth values were compared by one-way ANOVA with Sidak's multiple comparisons tests. Here the immuneACCESS table is served through TCRdb, limited to in-frame sequences with V and J called. Missing clones are a known gap in these copies; in checked studies unresolved V genes cover under half, and the rest lacks a known reason. Clone size and V and J calls were adopted from that table, with D and trimming inferred from the DNA. The sample records just under 150,000 clones, 88% of which are singletons. In total, the top ten clones hold 5.4% of the sample.

V sheds 0 bases and J sheds 8 bases, leaving 7 bases between their ends. CDR1 and CDR2 (SQVTM, ANQGSEA) derive from the germline V gene. From its cysteine to its phenylalanine, the CDR3 spans 12 amino acids. Left in the record is the CDR3 DNA by itself, 36 bases read in frame from the first base. The source material was peripheral blood, sampled 28 days after the second dose of the MenACWY control vaccine. Recombination linked TRBV29-1 to TRBJ1-4; the D gene cannot be named for sure. The TCR sequence derives from an adult who received the MenACWY meningococcal vaccine as a control. The CDR3 region: CSVEDLGEKLFF. The DNA sequence reads TGCAGCGTTGAAGATCTCGGCGAAAAACTGTTTTTT.